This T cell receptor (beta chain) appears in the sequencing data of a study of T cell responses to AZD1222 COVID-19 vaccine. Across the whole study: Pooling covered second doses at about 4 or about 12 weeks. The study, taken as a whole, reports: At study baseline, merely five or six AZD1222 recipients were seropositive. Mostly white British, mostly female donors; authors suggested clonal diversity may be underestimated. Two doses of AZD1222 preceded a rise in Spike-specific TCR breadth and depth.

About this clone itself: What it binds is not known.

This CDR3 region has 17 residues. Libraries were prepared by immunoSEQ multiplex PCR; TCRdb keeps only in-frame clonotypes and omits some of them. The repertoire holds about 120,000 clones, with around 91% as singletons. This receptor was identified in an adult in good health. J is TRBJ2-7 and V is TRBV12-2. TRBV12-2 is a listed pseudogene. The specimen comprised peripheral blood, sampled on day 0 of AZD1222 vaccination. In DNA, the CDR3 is TGTGCAAGTCGCTTCGATCTTCTGGTGAAATTAGGCTACGAGCAGTACGTC. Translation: CASRFDLLVKLGYEQYV.